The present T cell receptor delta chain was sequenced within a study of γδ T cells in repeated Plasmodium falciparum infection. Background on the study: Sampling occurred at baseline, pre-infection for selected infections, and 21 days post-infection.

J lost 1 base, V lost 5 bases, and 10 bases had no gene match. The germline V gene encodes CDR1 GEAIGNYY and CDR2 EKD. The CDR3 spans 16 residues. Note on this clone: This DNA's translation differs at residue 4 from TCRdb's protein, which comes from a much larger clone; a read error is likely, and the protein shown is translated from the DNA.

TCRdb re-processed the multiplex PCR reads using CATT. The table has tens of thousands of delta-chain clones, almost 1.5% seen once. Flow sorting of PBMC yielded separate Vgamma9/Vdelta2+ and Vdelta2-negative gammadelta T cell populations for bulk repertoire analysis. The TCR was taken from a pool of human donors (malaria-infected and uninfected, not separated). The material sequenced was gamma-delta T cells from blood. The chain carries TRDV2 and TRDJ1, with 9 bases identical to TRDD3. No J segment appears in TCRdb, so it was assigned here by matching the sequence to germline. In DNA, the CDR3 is TGTGCCTGTGGCCGTACTGGGGGACTCCTCACCGATAAACTCATCTTT. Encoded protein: CACGRTGGLLTDKLIF.